Shown below are 30 T cell receptor beta chains from a single sample sequenced in a study of T cell repertoires in cytomegalovirus infection (dated by TCRdb to about 2019). This sample was sequenced with an Illumina HiSeq 1500. TCRdb reanalyzed the raw reads on its own, using fastp at Q25 for trimming and MiXCR for clone calling, and kept in-frame beta chains. All rows with the same CDR3 protein become a single entry with the most common DNA and genes. In this sample the table shows 600,000 to 700,000 distinct CDR3 sequences, approximately 33% of which occur a single time. The ten largest clones add up to around a sixth of the sample. Explained via the paper, the treatment or condition label denotes: in vitro stimulation with specific CMV peptide epitopes to enrich CMV-specific T cells. Their antigens are not known. The sample was cultured PBMCs, taken from culture after CMV antigen stimulation. These receptors all come from a human donor in good health (CMV status not recorded). Some clones in this sample may be carry-over from other donors' samples.

This clonotype showed up just once. The J gene is TRBJ2-3, the V gene TRBV5-4; D possibly corresponds to TRBD1 (6 bases). The germline V gene encodes CDR1 SGHNT and CDR2 YYREEE (reference sequence). The length of the CDR3 is 14 residues. V was pared by 1 base and J by 6 bases, with 12 bases between. The CDR3 DNA is TGTGCCAGCAGCTTGACGGGACAAGTGGATACGCAGTATTTT. Protein: CASSLTGQVDTQYF.

In this sample, this clonotype turned up a few times. This chain uses TRBV7-2 with TRBJ2-6; maybe TRBD1 (6 bases). Germline loops: CDR1 SGHTA, CDR2 FQGNSA. The V end lost 5 bases, the J end lost 0 bases, and 17 bases lay between the germline ends. The length of the CDR3 is 18 residues. The CDR3 DNA sequence: TGTGCCAGCAGCACCCAGACAGGCCCGAGCTCTGGGGCCAACGTCCTGACTTTC. Translated, it gives CASSTQTGPSSGANVLTF. The full variable domain, completed using reference TRBV7-2 and TRBJ2-6, is GAGVSQSPSNKVTEKGKDVELRCDPISGHTALYWYRQSLGQGLEFLIYFQGNSAPDKSGLPSDRFSAERTGGSVSTLTIQRTQQEDSAVYLCASSTQTGPSSGANVLTFGAGSRLTVL.

This clonotype turned up a few times. V is TRBV7-8 and J is TRBJ2-3; D is uncertain. The germline V gene has CDR1 SGHVS and CDR2 FQNEAQ. This CDR3 has 15 residues. V lost 6 bases and J lost 0, with 13 bases in between. The DNA for the CDR3 is TGTGCCAGCAGGTCAGAACAGACTAGCACAGATACGCAGTATTTT. It yields the protein CASRSEQTSTDTQYF.

This chain links TRBV19 with TRBJ2-1; D possibly matches TRBD1 or TRBD2 (5 bases each). Germline V gene lookup returns CDR1 LNHDA and CDR2 SQIVND (reference sequence). Trimming cost V 5 bases and J 9 bases, with 20 bases left between them. The CDR3 length is 15 residues. The CDR3 DNA reads as TGTGCCAGTAGTTGGATCCTAGCCGGGACCAGTGAGCAGTTCTTC. It yields the protein CASSWILAGTSEQFF.

The chain couples TRBV12-3 or TRBV12-4 to TRBJ2-3, with a tentative D call TRBD2 (5 bases). The CDR3 is 13 amino acids. Trimming removed 6 bases from V and 14 bases from J, with 21 bases in between. In DNA, the CDR3 is TGTGCCAGCAGCCCCAAAGGGCGGGCGACGGGGTATTTT. It yields the protein CASSPKGRATGYF.

This clonotype has a handful of counts. The chain recombines TRBV19 with TRBJ1-3; D is unresolved. The CDR3 runs 15 residues. The germline V gene has CDR1 LNHDA and CDR2 SQIVND (reference sequence). Trimming shortened V by 7 bases and J by 0 bases, and 13 bases separated the two germline ends. The CDR3 reads CASTFDGSSGNTIYF. Written as DNA, the CDR3 is TGTGCCAGTACCTTCGACGGAAGCTCTGGAAACACCATATATTTT.

To note about this clonotype: This could be a read error, since a much larger clone is one nucleotide away. This chain uses TRBV7-2 with TRBJ2-5, with unresolved D. The CDR3 extends over 13 amino acids. Per germline, CDR1 SGHTA and CDR2 FQGNSA. For the CDR3, the DNA is TGTGCCAGCAGCTTAGGTGTATTGGAGAACCAGTACTTC. Translated: CASSLGVLENQYF.

This clonotype was recorded a few times. The chain employs TRBV19 and TRBJ1-1; TRBD1 agrees at 9 bases. Germline trimming cut 6 bases from V and 10 bases from J; bases unmatched to any gene: 18. CDR1 is LNHDA, CDR2 SQIVND, per germline (reference sequence). CDR3 length: 16 residues. CDR3 DNA: TGTGCCAGTAGAAGGACAGGGGCCGATCAAAGAGTGGGAGCTTTCTTT. Residues: CASRRTGADQRVGAFF.

This clonotype was detected many times. The rearrangement uses TRBV7-8 and TRBJ1-6, with D unclear. V was pared by 3 bases and J by 8 bases, with 5 bases between. The germline V gene encodes CDR1 SGHVS and CDR2 FQNEAQ. The CDR3 runs 12 residues. DNA of the CDR3: TGTGCCAGCAGCTTGCCCGATTCACCCCTCCACTTT. It codes for CASSLPDSPLHF.

This clonotype came up many times. This chain joins TRBV7-2 and TRBJ2-2, with 15 bases that match TRBD2. Trimming at V came to 4 bases and at J to 4 bases, leaving 1 base not matched to a gene. Germline V gene lookup returns CDR1 SGHTA and CDR2 FQGNSA. The CDR3 has 16 amino acids. Written as DNA, the CDR3 is TGTGCCAGCAGCTGGACTAGCGGGGGGGCCACCGGGGAGCTGTTTTTT. Encoded protein: CASSWTSGGATGELFF. The full variable domain, in which reference TRBV7-2 and TRBJ2-2 provide the parts outside the CDR3, is GAGVSQSPSNKVTEKGKDVELRCDPISGHTALYWYRQSLGQGLEFLIYFQGNSAPDKSGLPSDRFSAERTGGSVSTLTIQRTQQEDSAVYLCASSWTSGGATGELFFGEGSRLTVL.

The chain combines TRBV27 with TRBJ2-1; possible D gene TRBD1, 6 bases. Deletions cut 4 bases from V and 10 bases from J, with 14 bases between. From germline, CDR1 is MNHEY and CDR2 SMNVEV (reference sequence). CDR3 length: 13 residues. CDR3 loop: CASSYLGGLEQFF. CDR3 coding DNA: TGTGCCAGCAGTTATCTTGGGGGCTTGGAGCAGTTCTTC.

This clonotype was seen more than once but under ten times. The CDR3 coding sequence is TGTGCCAGCAGTTCCTCCGTGAGGCTAGCGGGGGGAGAGACCCAGTACTTC. Translating it yields CASSSSVRLAGGETQYF. The V and J genes are TRBV12-3 or TRBV12-4 and TRBJ2-5; 11 nucleotides match TRBD2. V gave up 4 bases and J gave up 4 bases; unmatched junction bases: 11. The CDR3 is 17 amino acids.

In this sample, this clonotype turned up a few times. V gene TRBV2 combines with J gene TRBJ1-4, with D hard to call. Per the germline V gene, CDR1 is SNHLY and CDR2 is FYNNEI. CDR3 length: 14 residues. Trimming shortened V by 6 bases and J by 6 bases, and 14 bases separated the two germline ends. CDR3 amino acids: CASSARPLDEKLFF. The CDR3 DNA reads as TGTGCCAGCAGCGCCCGGCCCCTAGATGAAAAACTGTTTTTT.

This chain links TRBV2 with TRBJ1-2; 9 positions match TRBD1. The CDR3 length is 13 residues. Unmatched junction bases numbered 4, after V lost 6 bases and J lost 5 bases. Germline values: CDR1 SNHLY, CDR2 FYNNEI. CDR3 region: CASRGTGWYGYTF. The CDR3 DNA reads TGTGCCAGCAGAGGGACAGGGTGGTATGGCTACACCTTC.

The chain combines TRBV7-6 with TRBJ2-3; no reliable D call. This CDR3 spans 15 amino acids. Germline V CDR1 and CDR2: SGHVS, FNYEAQ. V was pared by 1 base and J by 1 base, with 9 bases between. This CDR3 is CASSLGSMGTDTQYF. CDR3 in DNA: TGTGCCAGCAGCTTAGGGTCAATGGGCACAGATACGCAGTATTTT.

J is TRBJ2-5 and V is TRBV7-6, with 12 bases identical to TRBD2. CDR1 SGHVS and CDR2 FNYEAQ come from the germline V gene. V shed 5 bases, J shed 5 bases, and the junction held 9 bases outside the gene matches. CDR3 size: 16 residues. The CDR3 loop reads CASSPLGLAGVETQYF. The CDR3 coding sequence is TGTGCCAGCAGCCCCCTGGGACTAGCGGGCGTGGAGACCCAGTACTTC. The whole variable domain, remainder taken from reference TRBV7-6 and TRBJ2-5, is GAGVSQSPRYKVTKRGQDVALRCDPISGHVSLYWYRQALGQGPEFLTYFNYEAQQDKSGLPNDRFSAERPEGSISTLTIQRTEQRDSAMYRCASSPLGLAGVETQYFGPGTRLLVL.

This chain links TRBV10-3 with TRBJ2-3, with D perhaps matching TRBD2 (6 bases). This CDR3 region has 13 residues. The ends were cut back, 4 bases at V and 3 bases at J, with 8 bases in the middle. The V gene's germline CDR1 is ENHRY and CDR2 SYGVKD. In DNA, the CDR3 is TGTGCCATCAGTGGGGACTCTACAGATACGCAGTATTTT. Encoded protein: CAISGDSTDTQYF.

V usage is TRBV20-1 and J usage is TRBJ1-5; no reliable D call. Germline values: CDR1 DFQATT, CDR2 SNEGSKA (reference sequence). Trimming removed 3 bases at V and 9 bases at J, with 15 bases between. This CDR3 comprises 13 residues. The CDR3 sequence is CSASLEIQGPQHF. Here the CDR3 DNA reads TGCAGTGCTAGTTTAGAGATCCAAGGGCCCCAGCATTTT.

V is TRBV29-1 and J is TRBJ2-3; 10 positions agree with TRBD2. The CDR3 is made up of 15 amino acids. The germline CDR1 and CDR2 sequences are SQVTM and ANQGSEA. The junction had 6 bases not matched to a gene; V was cut back by 5 bases and J by 1 base. Here the CDR3 DNA reads TGCAGCGTTAGCGGGGGGGCAGGAGGCACAGATACGCAGTATTTT. This encodes CSVSGGAGGTDTQYF.

The chain joins TRBV7-6 to TRBJ2-1; 12 bases are shared with TRBD1. CDR3 length equals 16 residues. The junction had 9 bases not matched to a gene; V was cut back by 5 bases and J by 7 bases. Germline V gives CDR1 SGHVS, CDR2 FNYEAQ. CDR3 amino acids: CASSGPGQGARNEQFF. CDR3 nucleotide sequence: TGTGCCAGCAGCGGACCGGGACAGGGGGCGCGAAATGAGCAGTTCTTC.

This rearrangement joins TRBV20-1 to TRBJ2-1, with 12 bases aligning to TRBD2. V shed 5 bases, J shed 4 bases, and the junction held 6 bases outside the gene matches. CDR3 size: 15 residues. Germline values: CDR1 DFQATT, CDR2 SNEGSKA (reference sequence). CDR3: CSASRTSGEYNEQFF. CDR3 in DNA: TGCAGTGCTTCGCGGACTAGCGGGGAGTACAATGAGCAGTTCTTC.

On this clonotype itself: The junction does not match germline at one end; this may be a read error. This chain links TRBV7-2 with TRBJ2-1, with D perhaps matching TRBD1 (6 bases). In germline, CDR1 is SGHTA, CDR2 FQGNSA. The CDR3 contains 14 residues. The CDR3, as DNA: TGTGCCAGCAGTTTATCGGACAGAGACAATGCGCAGTTCTTC. It is translated as CASSLSDRDNAQFF.

This clonotype was counted many times. J is TRBJ2-3 and V is TRBV7-2; possibly TRBD2 for D (6 bases). The CDR3 consists of 14 residues. Deletions cut 2 bases from V and 5 bases from J, with 11 bases between. CDR1 and CDR2 from the germline V gene are SGHTA and FQGNSA. The CDR3 protein is CASSLRGVIDTQYF. In nucleotides, the CDR3 is TGTGCCAGCAGCTTACGCGGGGTGATAGATACGCAGTATTTT.

The rearrangement joins TRBV5-1 to TRBJ2-7; D uncertain. This CDR3 has 12 residues. V gave up 0 bases and J gave up 9 bases, with 10 bases separating them. Germline V CDR1 and CDR2: SGHRS, YFSETQ. CDR3 sequence (DNA): TGCGCCAGCAGCTTGGGTGACCGATCGCAGTACTTC. This encodes CASSLGDRSQYF.

The chain has TRBV6-5 and TRBJ2-5; a possible D gene is TRBD2 (5 bases). There are 14 residues in the CDR3. The V gene lost 2 bases and the J gene lost 8 bases, with 15 bases spanning the gap. Germline CDR1 and CDR2: MNHEY and SVGAGI. CDR3 protein: CASSYGGLTDTQYF. The CDR3 region has the DNA TGTGCCAGCAGTTACGGTGGACTGACCGATACCCAGTACTTC.

The J gene is TRBJ2-1, the V gene TRBV20-1; D possibly uses TRBD1 or TRBD2 (5 bases each). The germline gives CDR1 DFQATT, CDR2 SNEGSKA (reference sequence). The CDR3 contains 15 residues. Trimming shortened V by 4 bases and J by 0 bases, and 13 bases separated the two germline ends. Here the CDR3 DNA reads TGCAGTGCTACGGTTGGGGGAAACTCCTACAATGAGCAGTTCTTC. Translating it yields CSATVGGNSYNEQFF.

This clonotype was detected only a few times. The gene calls are TRBV19 and TRBJ2-7; 7 nucleotides align to TRBD1. V was clipped by 3 bases and J by 6 bases; unmatched bases: 5. Germline V lookup: CDR1 LNHDA, CDR2 SQIVND (reference sequence). This CDR3 has 13 amino acids. Written as DNA, the CDR3 is TGTGCCAGTAGTATGGACAGGTCGGGCGAGCAGTACTTC. Translated: CASSMDRSGEQYF.

The chain employs TRBV19 and TRBJ2-3, with TRBD2 matching over 10 bases. The V gene end was trimmed by 8 bases and the J gene end by 4 bases; junction bases not matched to a gene: 9. Germline V CDR1 and CDR2: LNHDA, SQIVND (reference sequence). The CDR3 is 15 amino acids. This chain's CDR3 is CASGNPSGGADTQYF. The CDR3 DNA follows: TGTGCCAGTGGCAACCCTAGCGGGGGTGCAGATACGCAGTATTTT.

This clonotype came up a few times. The chain carries TRBV20-1 and TRBJ2-7, with 12 bases identical to TRBD2. After removal of 5 bases from V and 3 bases from J, the junction contained 8 bases not matched to a gene. Germline V gene sequence: CDR1 DFQATT, CDR2 SNEGSKA (reference sequence). This CDR3 has 15 amino acids. CDR3 DNA: TGCAGTGCTCCCGAGACTAGCGGGAGTAGCTACGAGCAGTACTTC. Protein sequence: CSAPETSGSSYEQYF.

The chain links TRBV6-2 or TRBV6-3 to TRBJ2-5; tentatively, D is TRBD1 or TRBD2 (5 bases each). Trimming shortened V by 3 bases and J by 1 base, and 15 bases separated the two germline ends. Germline CDR1 and CDR2: MNHEY and SVGEGT. The CDR3 is 16 amino acids. CDR3 nucleotide sequence: TGTGCCAGCAGTTATCTGGAGGACAAAATCCAAGAGACCCAGTACTTC. It is translated as CASSYLEDKIQETQYF.